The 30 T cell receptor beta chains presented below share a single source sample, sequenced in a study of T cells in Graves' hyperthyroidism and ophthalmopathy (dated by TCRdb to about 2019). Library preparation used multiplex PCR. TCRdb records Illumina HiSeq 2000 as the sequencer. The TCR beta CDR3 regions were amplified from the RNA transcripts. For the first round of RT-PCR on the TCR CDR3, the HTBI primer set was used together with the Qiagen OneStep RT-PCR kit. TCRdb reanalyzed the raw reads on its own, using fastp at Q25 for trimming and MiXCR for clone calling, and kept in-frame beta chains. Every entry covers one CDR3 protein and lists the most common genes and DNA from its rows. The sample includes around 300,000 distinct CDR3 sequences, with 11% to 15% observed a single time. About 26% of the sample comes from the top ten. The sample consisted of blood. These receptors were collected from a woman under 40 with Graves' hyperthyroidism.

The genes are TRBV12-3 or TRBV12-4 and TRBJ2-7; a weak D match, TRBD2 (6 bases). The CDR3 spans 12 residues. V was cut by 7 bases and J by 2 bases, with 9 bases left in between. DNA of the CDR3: TGTGCCAGCATGGGCGGGGCCTACGAGCAGTACTTC. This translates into CASMGGAYEQYF.

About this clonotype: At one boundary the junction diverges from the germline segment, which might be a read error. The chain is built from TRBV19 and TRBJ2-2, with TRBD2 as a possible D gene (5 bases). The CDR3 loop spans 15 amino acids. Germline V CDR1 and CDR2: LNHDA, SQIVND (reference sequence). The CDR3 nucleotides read TGTGTCAGTCGTAAGGACTTCACGGCGTCCGGGGAGCTGTTTTTT. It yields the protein CVSRKDFTASGELFF.

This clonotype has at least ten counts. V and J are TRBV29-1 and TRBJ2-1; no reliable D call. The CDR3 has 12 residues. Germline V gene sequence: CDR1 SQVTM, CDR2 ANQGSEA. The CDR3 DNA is TGCAGTGTAAGATGGCTTTACAATGAGCAGTTCTTC. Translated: CSVRWLYNEQFF.

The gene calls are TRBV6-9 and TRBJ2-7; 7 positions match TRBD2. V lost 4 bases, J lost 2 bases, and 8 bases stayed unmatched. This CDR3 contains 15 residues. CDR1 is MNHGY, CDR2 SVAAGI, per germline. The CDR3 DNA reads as TGTGCCAGCAGTTCGCTAGCGGCTCCCACCTACGAGCAGTACTTC. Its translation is CASSSLAAPTYEQYF.

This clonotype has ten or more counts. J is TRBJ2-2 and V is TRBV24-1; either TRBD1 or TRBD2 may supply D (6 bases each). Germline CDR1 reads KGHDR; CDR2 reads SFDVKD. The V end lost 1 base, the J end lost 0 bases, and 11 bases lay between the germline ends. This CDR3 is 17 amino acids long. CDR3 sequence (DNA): TGTGCCACCAGTGATTTAGGGGGGTTCGCGAACACCGGGGAGCTGTTTTTT. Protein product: CATSDLGGFANTGELFF.

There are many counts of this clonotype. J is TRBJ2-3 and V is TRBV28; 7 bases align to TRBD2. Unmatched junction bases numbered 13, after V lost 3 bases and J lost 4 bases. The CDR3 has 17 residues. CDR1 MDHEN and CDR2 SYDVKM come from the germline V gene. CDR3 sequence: CASSFSYLRELADTQYF. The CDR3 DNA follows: TGTGCCAGCAGTTTTTCATATTTGCGGGAGTTGGCAGATACGCAGTATTTT.

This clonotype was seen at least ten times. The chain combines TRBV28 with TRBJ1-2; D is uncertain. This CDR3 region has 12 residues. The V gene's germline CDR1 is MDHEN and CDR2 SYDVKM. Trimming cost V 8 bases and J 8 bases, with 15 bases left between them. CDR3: CASGGGLRGYTF. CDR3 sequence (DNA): TGTGCCAGCGGTGGTGGGTTGCGAGGCTACACCTTC.

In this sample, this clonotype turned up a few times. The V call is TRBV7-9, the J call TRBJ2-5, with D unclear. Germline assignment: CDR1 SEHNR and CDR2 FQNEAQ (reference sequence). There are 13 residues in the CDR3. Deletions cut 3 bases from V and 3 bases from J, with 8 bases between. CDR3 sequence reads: CASSLGSKETQYF. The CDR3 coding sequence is TGTGCCAGCAGCTTGGGTAGTAAAGAGACCCAGTACTTC.

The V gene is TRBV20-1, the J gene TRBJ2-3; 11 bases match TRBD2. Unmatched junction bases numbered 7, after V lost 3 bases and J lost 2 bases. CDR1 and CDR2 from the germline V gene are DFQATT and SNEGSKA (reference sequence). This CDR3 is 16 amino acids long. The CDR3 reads CSASRATSGATDTQYF. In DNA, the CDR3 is TGCAGTGCTAGCCGGGCGACTAGCGGGGCCACAGATACGCAGTATTTT.

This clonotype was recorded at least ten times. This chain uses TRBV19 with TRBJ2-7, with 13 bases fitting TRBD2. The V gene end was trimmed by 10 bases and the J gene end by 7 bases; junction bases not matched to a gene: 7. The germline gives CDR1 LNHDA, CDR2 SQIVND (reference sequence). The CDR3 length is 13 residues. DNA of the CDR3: TGTGCCACAAGGACTAGCGGGAGTCGGGAGCAGTACTTC. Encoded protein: CATRTSGSREQYF.

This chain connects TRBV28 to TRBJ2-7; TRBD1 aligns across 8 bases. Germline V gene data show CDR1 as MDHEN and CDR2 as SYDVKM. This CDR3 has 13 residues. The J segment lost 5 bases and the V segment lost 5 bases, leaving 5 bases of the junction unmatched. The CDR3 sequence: CASSKQGANEQYF. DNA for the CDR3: TGTGCCAGCAGTAAGCAGGGGGCAAACGAGCAGTACTTC.

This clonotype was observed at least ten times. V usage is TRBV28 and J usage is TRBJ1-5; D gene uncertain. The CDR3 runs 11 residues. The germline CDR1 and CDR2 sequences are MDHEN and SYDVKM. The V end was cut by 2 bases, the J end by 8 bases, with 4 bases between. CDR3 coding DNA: TGTGCCAGCAGTTTAGACGAGCCCCAGCATTTT. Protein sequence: CASSLDEPQHF.

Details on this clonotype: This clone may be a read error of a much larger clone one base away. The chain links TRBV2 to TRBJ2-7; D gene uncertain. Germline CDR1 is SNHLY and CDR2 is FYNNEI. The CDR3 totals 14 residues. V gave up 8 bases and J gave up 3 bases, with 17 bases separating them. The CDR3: CASFPWVSFYEQYF. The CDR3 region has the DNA TGTGCCAGCTTTCCGTGGGTTAGCTTCTACGAGCAGTACTTC.

The CDR3 spells CASSDDGTGGTGLTDTQYF. The CDR3 bases are TGTGCCAGCAGCGACGACGGGACAGGGGGCACAGGGCTCACAGATACGCAGTATTTT. The chain combines TRBV7-9 with TRBJ2-3; 12 nucleotides match TRBD1. The CDR3 is 19 amino acids. The trim removed 5 bases at V and 2 bases at J, leaving 14 bases unmatched. The germline gives CDR1 SEHNR, CDR2 FQNEAQ (reference sequence).

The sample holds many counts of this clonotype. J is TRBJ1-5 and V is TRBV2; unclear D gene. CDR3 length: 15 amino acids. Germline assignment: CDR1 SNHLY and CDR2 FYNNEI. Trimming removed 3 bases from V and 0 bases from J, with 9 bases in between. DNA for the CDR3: TGTGCCAGCAGTGAGGGTGGGCATAGCAATCAGCCCCAGCATTTT. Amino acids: CASSEGGHSNQPQHF. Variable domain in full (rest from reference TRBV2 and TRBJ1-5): EPEVTQTPSHQVTQMGQEVILRCVPISNHLYFYWYRQILGQKVEFLVSFYNNEISEKSEIFDDQFSVERPDGSNFTLKIRSTKLEDSAMYFCASSEGGHSNQPQHFGDGTRLSIL.

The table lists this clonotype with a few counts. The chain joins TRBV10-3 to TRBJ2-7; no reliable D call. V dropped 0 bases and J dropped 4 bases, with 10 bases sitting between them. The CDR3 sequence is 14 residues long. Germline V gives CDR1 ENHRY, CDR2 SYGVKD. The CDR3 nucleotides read TGTGCCATCAGTGAGTCGCGATCTAAATACGAGCAGTACTTC. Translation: CAISESRSKYEQYF.

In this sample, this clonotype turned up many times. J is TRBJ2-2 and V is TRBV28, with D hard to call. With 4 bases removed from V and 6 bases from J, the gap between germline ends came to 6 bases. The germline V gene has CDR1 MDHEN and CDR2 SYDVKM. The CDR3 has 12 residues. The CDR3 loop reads CASSSPAGELFF. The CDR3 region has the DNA TGTGCCAGCAGTTCCCCGGCCGGGGAGCTGTTTTTT.

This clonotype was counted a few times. CDR3 sequence reads: CASSLAFGFLNTGELFF. CDR3 nucleotides: TGTGCCAGCAGCTTAGCGTTCGGCTTCTTGAACACCGGGGAGCTGTTTTTT. This chain joins TRBV7-2 and TRBJ2-2; D not resolved. The V end lost 0 bases, the J end lost 1 base, and 12 bases lay between the germline ends. This CDR3 contains 17 residues. Germline V gene data show CDR1 as SGHTA and CDR2 as FQGNSA.

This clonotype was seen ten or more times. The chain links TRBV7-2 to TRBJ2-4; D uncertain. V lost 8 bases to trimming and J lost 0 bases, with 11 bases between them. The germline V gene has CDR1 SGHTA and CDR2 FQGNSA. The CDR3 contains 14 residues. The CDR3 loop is CASGKAVAKNIQYF. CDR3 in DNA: TGTGCCAGCGGCAAGGCCGTAGCCAAAAACATTCAGTACTTC.

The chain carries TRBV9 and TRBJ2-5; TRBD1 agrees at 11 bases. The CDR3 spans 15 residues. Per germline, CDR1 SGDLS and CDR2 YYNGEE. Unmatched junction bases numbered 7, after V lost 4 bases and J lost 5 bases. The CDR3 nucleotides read TGTGCCAGCAGCATGGAGGACAGGGGGCGGGAGACCCAGTACTTC. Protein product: CASSMEDRGRETQYF.

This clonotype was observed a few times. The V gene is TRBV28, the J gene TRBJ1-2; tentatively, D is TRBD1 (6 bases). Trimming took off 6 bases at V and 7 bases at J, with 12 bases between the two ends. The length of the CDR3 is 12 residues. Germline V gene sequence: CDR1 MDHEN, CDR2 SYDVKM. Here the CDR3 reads CASRGGILGYTF. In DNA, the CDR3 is TGTGCCAGCAGAGGGGGGATTCTTGGCTACACCTTC.

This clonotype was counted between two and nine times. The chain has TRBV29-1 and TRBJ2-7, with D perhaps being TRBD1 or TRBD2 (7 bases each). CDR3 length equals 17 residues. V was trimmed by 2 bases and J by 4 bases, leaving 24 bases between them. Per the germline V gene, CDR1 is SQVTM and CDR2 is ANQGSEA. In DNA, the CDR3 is TGCAGCGTTGAAACAGGGGCTAGCGGACGACCGACGTACGAGCAGTACTTC. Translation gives CSVETGASGRPTYEQYF.

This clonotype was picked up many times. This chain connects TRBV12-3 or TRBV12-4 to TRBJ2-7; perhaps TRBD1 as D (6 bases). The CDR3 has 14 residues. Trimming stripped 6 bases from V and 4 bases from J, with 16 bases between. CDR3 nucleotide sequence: TGTGCCAGCAGCCTAAAATACAGGGATTACGAGCAGTACTTC. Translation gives CASSLKYRDYEQYF.

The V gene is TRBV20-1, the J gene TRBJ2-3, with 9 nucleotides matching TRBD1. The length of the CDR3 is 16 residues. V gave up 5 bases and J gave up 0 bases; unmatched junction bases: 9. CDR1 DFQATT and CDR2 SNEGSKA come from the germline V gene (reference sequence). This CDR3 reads CSARTGGAGSTDTQYF. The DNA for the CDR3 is TGCAGTGCTCGAACAGGGGGCGCAGGGAGCACAGATACGCAGTATTTT.

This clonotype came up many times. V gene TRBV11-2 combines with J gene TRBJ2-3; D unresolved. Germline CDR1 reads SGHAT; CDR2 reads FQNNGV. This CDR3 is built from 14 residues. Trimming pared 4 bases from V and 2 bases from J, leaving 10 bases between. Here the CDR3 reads CASSSRAFTDTQYF. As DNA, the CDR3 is TGTGCCAGCAGCTCACGAGCTTTCACAGATACGCAGTATTTT.

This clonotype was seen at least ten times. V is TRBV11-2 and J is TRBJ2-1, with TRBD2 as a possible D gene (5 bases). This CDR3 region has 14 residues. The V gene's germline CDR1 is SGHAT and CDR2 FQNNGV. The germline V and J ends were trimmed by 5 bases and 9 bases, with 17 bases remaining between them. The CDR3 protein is CASSIAREIGEQFF. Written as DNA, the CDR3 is TGTGCCAGCAGCATAGCCCGGGAAATAGGTGAGCAGTTCTTC.

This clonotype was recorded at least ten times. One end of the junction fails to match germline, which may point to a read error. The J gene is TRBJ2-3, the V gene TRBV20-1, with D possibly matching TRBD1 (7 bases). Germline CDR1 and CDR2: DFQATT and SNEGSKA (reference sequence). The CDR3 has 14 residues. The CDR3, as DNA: TGCAGTGCGAGAGGAGGCAGGGGGGTAGATACGCAGTATTTT. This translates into CSARGGRGVDTQYF.

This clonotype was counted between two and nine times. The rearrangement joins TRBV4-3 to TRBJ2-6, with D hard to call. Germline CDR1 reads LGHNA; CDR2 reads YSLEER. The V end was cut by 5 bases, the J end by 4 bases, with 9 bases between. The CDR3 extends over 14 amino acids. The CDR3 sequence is CASSGRTGANVLTF. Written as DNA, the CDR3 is TGCGCCAGCAGCGGACGGACGGGGGCCAACGTCCTGACTTTC.

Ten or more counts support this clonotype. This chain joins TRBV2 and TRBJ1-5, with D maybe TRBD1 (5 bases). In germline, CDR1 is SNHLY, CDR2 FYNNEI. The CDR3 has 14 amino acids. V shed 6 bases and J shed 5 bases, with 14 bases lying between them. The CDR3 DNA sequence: TGTGCCAGCAGAGGACTCGCCAGGGATCAGCCCCAGCATTTT. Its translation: CASRGLARDQPQHF. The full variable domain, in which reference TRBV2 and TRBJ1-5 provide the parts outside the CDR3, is EPEVTQTPSHQVTQMGQEVILRCVPISNHLYFYWYRQILGQKVEFLVSFYNNEISEKSEIFDDQFSVERPDGSNFTLKIRSTKLEDSAMYFCASRGLARDQPQHFGDGTRLSIL.

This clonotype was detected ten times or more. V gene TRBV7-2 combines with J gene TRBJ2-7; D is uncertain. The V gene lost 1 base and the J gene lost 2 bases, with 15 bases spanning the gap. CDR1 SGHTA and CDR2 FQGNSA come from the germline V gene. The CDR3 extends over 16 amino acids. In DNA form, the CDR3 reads TGTGCCAGCAGCTTAGTTCCCCGTCCCACAGCCTACGAGCAGTACTTC. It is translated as CASSLVPRPTAYEQYF.